Here is one TCR beta chain with its context. This sample was taken from a study of blood T cell repertoires in COVID-19. Study summary: T cells, B-cell-depleted T cells, or PBMCs supplied cDNA or gDNA.

V dropped 1 base and J dropped 4 bases, with 13 bases sitting between them. Germline CDR1 and CDR2: LNHNV and YYDKDF (reference sequence). The CDR3 length is 15 residues. Only in-frame clones appear in the TCRdb table, and some are missing; sequencing was by immunoSEQ multiplex PCR. Altogether about 410,000 clones are present, about nine tenths being singletons, with the ten largest covering less than 2%. What was sequenced was PBMCs or T cells enriched from blood (not recorded which). This sequence originates from a woman aged 25 to 39 who had recovered from COVID-19. The chain is built from TRBV15 and TRBJ1-2; D remains unclear. The CDR3 DNA follows: TGTGCCACCAGCAGAGGGGGAGTGGCCTCCTATGGCTACACCTTC. Protein sequence: CATSRGGVASYGYTF.